The 27 T cell receptor beta chains below come from one sample, sequenced in a study of cytomegalovirus exposure and HLA in healthy donors. The PCR was carried out with 60 Vbeta primers and 13 Jbeta primers. Assay: immunoSEQ multiplex PCR; the TCRdb copy retains only in-frame clones and omits some. The profile shows 120,000 or so clones, around four fifths of them singletons. The material sequenced was PBMCs. These receptors came from a middle-aged woman in good health and CMV-seropositive.

The V and J genes are TRBV6-1 and TRBJ1-2; D remains unclear. The CDR3 has 14 residues. Trimming shortened V by 10 bases and J by 0 bases, and 15 bases separated the two germline ends. Germline V gene data show CDR1 as MNHNS and CDR2 as SASEGT. In DNA, the CDR3 is TGTGCCACCGAAGACGGAGGAGCTAACTATGGCTACACCTTC. Translating gives CATEDGGANYGYTF.

The chain joins TRBV11-2 to TRBJ2-3; D perhaps matches TRBD1 (5 bases). Germline CDR1 reads SGHAT; CDR2 reads FQNNGV. Trimming shortened V by 0 bases and J by 3 bases, and 7 bases separated the two germline ends. This CDR3 spans 14 amino acids. The CDR3 bases are TGTGCCAGCAGCTTAGACAGGGTGACAGATACGCAGTATTTT. The encoded protein is CASSLDRVTDTQYF.

This chain uses TRBV7-8 with TRBJ2-2; D possibly corresponds to TRBD1 (6 bases). The CDR3 extends over 16 amino acids. CDR1 is SGHVS, CDR2 FQNEAQ, per germline. V dropped 1 base and J dropped 2 bases, with 11 bases sitting between them. CDR3 DNA sequence: TGTGCCAGCAGCTTAGATCGGACAGAAAACACCGGGGAGCTGTTTTTT. Protein: CASSLDRTENTGELFF.

The chain recombines TRBV2 with TRBJ2-1; the match to TRBD2 covers 7 bases. The CDR3 is made up of 14 amino acids. From germline, CDR1 is SNHLY and CDR2 FYNNEI. The V gene end was trimmed by 11 bases and the J gene end by 0 bases; junction bases not matched to a gene: 7. The CDR3 is CAFAVAGSYNEQFF. The CDR3 DNA reads as TGTGCCTTCGCGGTAGCGGGCTCCTACAATGAGCAGTTCTTC.

The J gene is TRBJ2-5, the V gene TRBV5-1; D is perhaps TRBD2 (6 bases). V was trimmed by 5 bases and J by 2 bases, leaving 13 bases between them. CDR1 is SGHRS and CDR2 is YFSETQ in the germline V gene. This CDR3 spans 14 amino acids. CDR3 nucleotides: TGCGCCAGCAGAAGGGGACTTCAACAAGAGACCCAGTACTTC. Protein product: CASRRGLQQETQYF. Based on the CDR3 plus reference TRBV5-1 and TRBJ2-5, the full variable domain is KAGVTQTPRYLIKTRGQQVTLSCSPISGHRSVSWYQQTPGQGLQFLFEYFSETQRNKGNFPGRFSGRQFSNSRSEMNVSTLELGDSALYLCASRRGLQQETQYFGPGTRLLVL.

V usage is TRBV27 and J usage is TRBJ1-5, with 7 bases fitting TRBD1. CDR3 length: 15 amino acids. V lost 2 bases and J lost 6; bases outside the gene matches: 7. Germline values: CDR1 MNHEY, CDR2 SMNVEV (reference sequence). The CDR3 protein is CASSLATGAGQPQHF. For the CDR3, the DNA is TGTGCCAGCAGTTTAGCCACAGGGGCTGGTCAGCCCCAGCATTTT.

The V call is TRBV9, the J call TRBJ1-1, with D hard to call. Germline V gene data show CDR1 as SGDLS and CDR2 as YYNGEE. The CDR3 has 13 amino acids. V lost 5 bases and J lost 4, with 12 bases in between. Here the CDR3 DNA reads TGTGCCAGCAGACCCGAGTCGGGCACTGAAGCTTTCTTT. Translation gives CASRPESGTEAFF.

The CDR3 spells CASSPAGGTAAFF. The CDR3 DNA reads as TGTGCCAGCTCACCCGCGGGCGGGACTGCTGCTTTCTTT. The V call is TRBV18, the J call TRBJ1-1; maybe TRBD1 (5 bases). The ends were cut back, 3 bases at V and 11 bases at J, with 16 bases in the middle. The CDR3 is made up of 13 amino acids. Germline CDR1 KGHSH, CDR2 LQKENI.

The CDR3, as DNA: TGTGCCAGCAGTGAAGTCCGGACAGGCCACAATGAGCAGTTCTTC. Translation gives CASSEVRTGHNEQFF. This chain joins TRBV2 and TRBJ2-1; the match to TRBD1 covers 7 bases. Germline V gene lookup returns CDR1 SNHLY and CDR2 FYNNEI. This CDR3 contains 15 residues. V dropped 1 base and J dropped 5; count of bases not matched to a gene: 5.

This clone was found once. The rearrangement uses TRBV7-2 and TRBJ1-1, with D possibly being TRBD1 (5 bases). The CDR3 covers 14 residues. CDR1 SGHTA and CDR2 FQGNSA come from the germline V gene. Trimming removed 3 bases from V and 3 bases from J, with 11 bases in between. The CDR3 protein is CASSFQQGHTEAFF. Written as DNA, the CDR3 is TGTGCCAGCAGCTTTCAGCAGGGTCACACTGAAGCTTTCTTT.

The rearrangement joins TRBV6-5 to TRBJ1-2, with a possible D match to TRBD1 (5 bases). The ends were cut back, 2 bases at V and 4 bases at J, with 14 bases in the middle. The germline V gene encodes CDR1 MNHEY and CDR2 SVGAGI. This CDR3 region has 15 residues. The CDR3 DNA sequence: TGTGCCAGCAGTTACACGAGGGACTTCGGCTATGGCTACACCTTC. Encoded protein: CASSYTRDFGYGYTF.

The chain combines TRBV14 with TRBJ2-7, with 14 bases lining up with TRBD2. Trimming cost V 1 base and J 6 bases; bases outside gene matches: 2. Germline CDR1 reads SGHDN; CDR2 reads FVKESK. The CDR3 contains 15 residues. The CDR3 loop is CASSQGGLAGGEQYF. As DNA, the CDR3 is TGTGCCAGCAGCCAAGGCGGACTAGCGGGGGGCGAGCAGTACTTC.

This clone was counted between two and nine times. The J gene is TRBJ2-3, the V gene TRBV27; tentative D call: TRBD1 (6 bases). The V end was cut by 0 bases, the J end by 2 bases, with 9 bases between. The length of the CDR3 is 15 residues. Looked up from germline, CDR1 is MNHEY and CDR2 is SMNVEV (reference sequence). CDR3 DNA sequence: TGTGCCAGCAGTTTATCGCCAGGGGACACAGATACGCAGTATTTT. As protein: CASSLSPGDTDTQYF.

The chain uses TRBV6-1 and TRBJ1-5; no clear D. CDR1 is MNHNS and CDR2 is SASEGT in the germline V gene. The V end was cut by 3 bases, the J end by 5 bases, with 8 bases between. CDR3 length: 13 amino acids. The CDR3: CASSDSFDQPQHF. CDR3 coding DNA: TGTGCCAGCAGTGACAGTTTTGATCAGCCCCAGCATTTT.

This rearrangement joins TRBV6-6 to TRBJ1-2; the D gene is possibly TRBD1 (5 bases). The CDR3 spans 15 residues. The germline V gene has CDR1 MNHNY and CDR2 SVGAGI (reference sequence). V was clipped by 4 bases and J by 6 bases, with 18 bases between them. The CDR3 region has the DNA TGTGCCAGCAGTTTAGAGGCATGGGGGGGAAATGGCTACACCTTC. Its translation: CASSLEAWGGNGYTF.

This chain uses TRBV4-1 with TRBJ2-5; no clear D gene. Germline CDR1 and CDR2: MGHRA and YSYEKL. V was cut by 0 bases and J by 5 bases, with 7 bases left in between. The CDR3 totals 13 residues. CDR3 sequence: CASSQEIVETQYF. As DNA, the CDR3 is TGCGCCAGCAGCCAAGAAATAGTGGAGACCCAGTACTTC.

This chain uses TRBV4-1 with TRBJ1-1; unclear D gene. V gave up 0 bases and J gave up 4 bases, with 9 bases separating them. CDR1 is MGHRA, CDR2 YSYEKL, per germline. This CDR3 has 14 residues. The CDR3 DNA reads as TGCGCCAGCAGCCAAGATATGAGCCGCACTGAAGCTTTCTTT. Protein sequence: CASSQDMSRTEAFF.

This sequence joins TRBV19 and TRBJ1-2; 9 bases line up with TRBD1. This CDR3 has 14 residues. Trimming cost V 3 bases and J 7 bases; bases outside gene matches: 6. CDR1 is LNHDA and CDR2 is SQIVND in the germline V gene (reference sequence). The DNA of the CDR3 is TGTGCCAGTAGTATGAGGACAGGGGTTGGTGGCTACACCTTC. This codes for CASSMRTGVGGYTF. Full variable domain (rest looked up from reference TRBV19 and TRBJ1-2): DGGITQSPKYLFRKEGQNVTLSCEQNLNHDAMYWYRQDPGQGLRLIYYSQIVNDFQKGDIAEGYSVSREKKESFPLTVTSAQKNPTAFYLCASSMRTGVGGYTFGSGTRLTVV.

V is TRBV29-1 and J is TRBJ2-1; D gene unclear. CDR3 length: 11 amino acids. The germline V gene encodes CDR1 SQVTM and CDR2 ANQGSEA. The V end lost 4 bases, the J end lost 10 bases, and 11 bases lay between the germline ends. In DNA form, the CDR3 reads TGCAGCGTTGCTAGGTCCTCCGAGCAGTTCTTC. This sequence encodes CSVARSSEQFF.

The genes are TRBV25-1 and TRBJ1-2; possible D gene TRBD1, 5 bases. This CDR3 has 14 amino acids. Per the germline V gene, CDR1 is MGHDK and CDR2 is SYGVNS. Trimming removed 2 bases at V and 8 bases at J, with 15 bases between. CDR3 coding DNA: TGTGCCAGCAGTGAAAACAGGATTGCAGGGGGCTACACCTTC. Its protein is CASSENRIAGGYTF.

This chain uses TRBV18 with TRBJ2-3; 10 bases are shared with TRBD2. Germline-derived CDR1 and CDR2 are KGHSH and LQKENI. The CDR3 spans 16 residues. V lost 4 bases to trimming and J lost 2 bases; unmatched junction nucleotides: 6. The CDR3 DNA sequence: TGTGCCAGCTCACTATGGACTAGCGGCTCCACAGATACGCAGTATTTT. Its translation: CASSLWTSGSTDTQYF. Variable domain in full (rest from reference TRBV18 and TRBJ2-3): NAGVMQNPRHLVRRRGQEARLRCSPMKGHSHVYWYRQLPEEGLKFMVYLQKENIIDESGMPKERFSAEFPKEGPSILRIQQVVRGDSAAYFCASSLWTSGSTDTQYFGPGTRLTVL.

This clone occurred once. The chain combines TRBV10-2 with TRBJ2-2; TRBD1 aligns across 9 bases. The CDR3 is 14 residues long. Germline assignment: CDR1 WSHSY and CDR2 SAAADI. Losses at the gene ends were 5 bases for V and 8 bases for J; bases not matched to a gene: 6. The CDR3 loop is CASSTGTGSGELFF. CDR3 nucleotides: TGCGCCAGCAGTACCGGGACAGGGTCAGGGGAGCTGTTTTTT.

The table lists this clone with a count of one. The chain links TRBV5-8 to TRBJ2-7; D remains ambiguous. V lost 0 bases, J lost 1 base, and 8 bases lay in between. Germline-derived CDR1 and CDR2 are SGHTS and YDEGEE. The CDR3 loop spans 14 amino acids. This CDR3 is CASSLALGSYEQYF. Here the CDR3 DNA reads TGTGCCAGCAGCTTGGCGCTCGGTTCCTACGAGCAGTACTTC.

The chain carries TRBV18 and TRBJ2-3; TRBD1 matches at 7 bases. V lost 3 bases, J lost 1 base, and 4 bases stayed unmatched. CDR1 is KGHSH and CDR2 is LQKENI in the germline V gene. The CDR3 is 15 residues long. The CDR3 is CASSPGQLGTDTQYF. As DNA, the CDR3 is TGTGCCAGCTCACCGGGACAGCTAGGCACAGATACGCAGTATTTT.

The sample holds one count of this clone. V is TRBV5-8 and J is TRBJ2-3; no firm D call. The CDR3 runs to 16 residues. Trimming took off 1 base at V and 6 bases at J, with 18 bases between the two ends. Germline V gene sequence: CDR1 SGHTS, CDR2 YDEGEE. In DNA, the CDR3 is TGTGCCAGCAGCTTGACCTCCGGTGGGCTGGGTGATACGCAGTATTTT. It encodes CASSLTSGGLGDTQYF.

Comment on this clone: Distinct nucleotide sequences in the sample also encode this CDR3. The rearrangement uses TRBV27 and TRBJ2-7, with TRBD2 matching over 10 bases. Germline assignment: CDR1 MNHEY and CDR2 SMNVEV (reference sequence). The CDR3 sequence is 15 residues long. The V gene end was trimmed by 3 bases and the J gene end by 1 base; junction bases not matched to a gene: 3. CDR3 DNA: TGTGCCAGCAGTTTGACTAGCGGGCGTTCCTACGAGCAGTACTTC. This encodes CASSLTSGRSYEQYF.

This sequence joins TRBV5-6 and TRBJ2-7, with TRBD1 matching over 9 bases. V lost 5 bases and J lost 4; bases outside the gene matches: 4. This CDR3 has 13 residues. CDR1 is SGHDT and CDR2 is YYEEEE in the germline V gene. This CDR3 reads CASRGQGWYEQYF. The CDR3 DNA follows: TGTGCCAGCAGAGGACAGGGGTGGTACGAGCAGTACTTC.